This T cell receptor (beta chain) appears in the sequencing data of a study of identical twins. This clonotype was detected a few times. What it binds is unknown. This CDR3 region has 16 residues. Trimming stripped 5 bases from V and 1 base from J, with 15 bases between. CDR1 is SSHAT and CDR2 is FNYEAQ in the germline V gene (reference sequence). One entry per CDR3 protein results from TCRdb running MiXCR on the 5' RACE reads. The sample has 400,000 to 550,000 distinct CDR3 sequences; roughly a fifth are singletons. Every sampled donor was Caucasian and healthy. Overall study results and limits: For zero-insertion analyses, partial confounding could come from invariant MAIT and iNKT cells. Modeled out-of-frame TCR alpha sharing in monozygotic twins fell below observed levels.

A further study also used this sample, focusing on T cells expressing NK-cell markers. This second report adds: Researchers report these clonotypes also headed the CD3+CD56-NKG2C+ fraction in several donors.

This sequence originates from a woman under 30 in good health. Material for sequencing was CD4+ T cells sorted from blood. The chain recombines TRBV7-7 with TRBJ2-1, with TRBD2 as a possible D gene (5 bases). CDR3 nucleotides: TGTGCCAGCAGCCCCGGGGTGGCAGTATCCTACAATGAGCAGTTCTTC. It is translated as CASSPGVAVSYNEQFF.